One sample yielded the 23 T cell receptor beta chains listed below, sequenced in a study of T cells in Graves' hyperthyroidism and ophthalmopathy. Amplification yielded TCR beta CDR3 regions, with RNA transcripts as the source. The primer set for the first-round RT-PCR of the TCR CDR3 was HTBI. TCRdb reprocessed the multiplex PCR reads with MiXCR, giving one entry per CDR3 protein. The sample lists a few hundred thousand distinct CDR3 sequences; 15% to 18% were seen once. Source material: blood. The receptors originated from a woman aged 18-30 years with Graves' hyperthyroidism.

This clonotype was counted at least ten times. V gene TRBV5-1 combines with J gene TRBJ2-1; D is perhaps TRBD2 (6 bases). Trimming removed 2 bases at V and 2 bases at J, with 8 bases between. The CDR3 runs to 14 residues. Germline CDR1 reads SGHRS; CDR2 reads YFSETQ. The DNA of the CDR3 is TGCGCCAGCAGCTTACTAGCCACCTACAATGAGCAGTTCTTC. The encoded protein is CASSLLATYNEQFF.

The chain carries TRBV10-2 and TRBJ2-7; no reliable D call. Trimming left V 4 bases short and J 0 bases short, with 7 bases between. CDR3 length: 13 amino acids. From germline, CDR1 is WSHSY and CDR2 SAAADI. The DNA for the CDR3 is TGCGCCAGCAGTGTGAGGTTCTCCTACGAGCAGTACTTC. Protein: CASSVRFSYEQYF.

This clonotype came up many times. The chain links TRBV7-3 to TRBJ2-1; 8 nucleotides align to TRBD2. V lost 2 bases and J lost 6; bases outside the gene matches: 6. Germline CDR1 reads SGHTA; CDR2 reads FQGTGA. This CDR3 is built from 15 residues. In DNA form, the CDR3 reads TGTGCCAGCAGCTTAGCGGGGGGCCCGCCCAATGAGCAGTTCTTC. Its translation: CASSLAGGPPNEQFF.

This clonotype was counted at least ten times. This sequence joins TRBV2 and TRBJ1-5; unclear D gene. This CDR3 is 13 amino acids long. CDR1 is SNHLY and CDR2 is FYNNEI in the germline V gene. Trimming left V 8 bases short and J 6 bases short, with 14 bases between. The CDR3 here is CASVSNEGQPQHF. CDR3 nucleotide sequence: TGTGCCAGCGTTTCCAACGAGGGTCAGCCCCAGCATTTT.

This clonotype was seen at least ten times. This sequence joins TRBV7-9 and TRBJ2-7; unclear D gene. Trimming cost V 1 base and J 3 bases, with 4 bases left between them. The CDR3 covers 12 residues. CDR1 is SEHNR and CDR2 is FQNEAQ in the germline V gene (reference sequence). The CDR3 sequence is CASSLGDYEQYF. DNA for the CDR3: TGTGCCAGCAGCTTAGGGGACTACGAGCAGTACTTC.

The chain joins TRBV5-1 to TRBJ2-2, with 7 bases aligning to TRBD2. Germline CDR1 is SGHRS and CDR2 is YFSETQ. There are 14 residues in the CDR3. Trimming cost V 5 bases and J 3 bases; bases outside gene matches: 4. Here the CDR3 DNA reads TGCGCCAGCAGTGGGGGGGTGGACACCGGGGAGCTGTTTTTT. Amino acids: CASSGGVDTGELFF.

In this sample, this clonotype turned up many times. The CDR3 region has the DNA TGTGCCAGCAGCTTGGTGACCAATCAGCCCCAGCATTTT. This sequence encodes CASSLVTNQPQHF. The chain joins TRBV5-5 to TRBJ1-5, with no clear D. V lost 0 bases and J 3 bases, leaving 4 bases between the germline ends. Germline V gives CDR1 SGHKS, CDR2 YYEKEE (reference sequence). The CDR3 totals 13 residues.

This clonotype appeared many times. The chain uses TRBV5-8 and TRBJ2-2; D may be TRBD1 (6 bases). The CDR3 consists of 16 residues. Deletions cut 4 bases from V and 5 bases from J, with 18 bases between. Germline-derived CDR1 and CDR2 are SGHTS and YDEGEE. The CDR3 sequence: CASSQGQGEATGELFF. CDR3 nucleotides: TGTGCCAGCAGCCAGGGGCAGGGAGAAGCAACCGGGGAGCTGTTTTTT.

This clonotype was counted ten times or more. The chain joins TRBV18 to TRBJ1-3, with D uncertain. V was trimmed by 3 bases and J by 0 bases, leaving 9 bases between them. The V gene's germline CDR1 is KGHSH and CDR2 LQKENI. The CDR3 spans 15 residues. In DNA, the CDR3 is TGTGCCAGCTCACCCGATGGTACCTCTGGAAACACCATATATTTT. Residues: CASSPDGTSGNTIYF. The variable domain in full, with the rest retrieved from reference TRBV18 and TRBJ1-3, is NAGVMQNPRHLVRRRGQEARLRCSPMKGHSHVYWYRQLPEEGLKFMVYLQKENIIDESGMPKERFSAEFPKEGPSILRIQQVVRGDSAAYFCASSPDGTSGNTIYFGEGSWLTVV.

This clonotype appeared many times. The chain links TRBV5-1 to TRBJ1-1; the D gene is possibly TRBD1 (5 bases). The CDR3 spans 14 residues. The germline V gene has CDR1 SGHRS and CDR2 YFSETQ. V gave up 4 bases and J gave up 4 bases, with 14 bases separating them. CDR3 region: CASSGGEGTTEAFF. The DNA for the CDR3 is TGCGCCAGCAGCGGGGGAGAGGGGACCACTGAAGCTTTCTTT. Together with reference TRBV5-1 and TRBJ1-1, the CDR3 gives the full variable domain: KAGVTQTPRYLIKTRGQQVTLSCSPISGHRSVSWYQQTPGQGLQFLFEYFSETQRNKGNFPGRFSGRQFSNSRSEMNVSTLELGDSALYLCASSGGEGTTEAFFGQGTRLTVV.

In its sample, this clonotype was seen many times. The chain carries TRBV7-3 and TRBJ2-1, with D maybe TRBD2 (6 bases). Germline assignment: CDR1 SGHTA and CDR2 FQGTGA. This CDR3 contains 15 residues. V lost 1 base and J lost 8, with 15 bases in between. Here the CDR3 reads CASSLNGGEVDEQFF. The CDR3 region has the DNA TGTGCCAGCAGCTTAAATGGAGGGGAAGTTGATGAGCAGTTCTTC.

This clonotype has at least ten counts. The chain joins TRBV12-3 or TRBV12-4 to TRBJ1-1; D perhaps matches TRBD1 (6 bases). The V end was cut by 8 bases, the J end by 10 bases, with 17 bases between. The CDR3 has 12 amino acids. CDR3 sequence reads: CASENRVQRAFF. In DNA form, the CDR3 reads TGTGCCAGCGAGAACAGGGTGCAGCGAGCTTTCTTT.

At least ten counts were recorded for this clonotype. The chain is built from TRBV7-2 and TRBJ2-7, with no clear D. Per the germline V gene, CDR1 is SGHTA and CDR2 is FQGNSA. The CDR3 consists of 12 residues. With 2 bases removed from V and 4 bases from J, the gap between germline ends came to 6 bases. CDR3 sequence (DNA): TGTGCCAGCAGCTTAAGCTGGTACGAGCAGTACTTC. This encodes CASSLSWYEQYF.

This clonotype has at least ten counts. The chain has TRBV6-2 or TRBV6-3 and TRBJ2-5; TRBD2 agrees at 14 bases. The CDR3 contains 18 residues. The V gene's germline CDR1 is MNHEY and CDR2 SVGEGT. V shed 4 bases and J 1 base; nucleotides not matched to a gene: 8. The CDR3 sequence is CASSLGTSGSGIQETQYF. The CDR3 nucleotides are TGTGCCAGCAGTTTAGGGACTAGCGGGAGTGGTATCCAAGAGACCCAGTACTTC.

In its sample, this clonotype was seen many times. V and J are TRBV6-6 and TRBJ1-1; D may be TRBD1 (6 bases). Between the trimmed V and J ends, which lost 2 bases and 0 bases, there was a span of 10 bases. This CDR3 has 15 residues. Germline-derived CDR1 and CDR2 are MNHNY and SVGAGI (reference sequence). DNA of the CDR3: TGTGCCAGCAGTTACGGAGGGGGGTTGAACACTGAAGCTTTCTTT. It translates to CASSYGGGLNTEAFF.

CDR3 DNA sequence: TGCAGTGCTAGAGGGGACAGCAACATTCAGTACTTC. It specifies CSARGDSNIQYF. V gene TRBV20-1 combines with J gene TRBJ2-4; TRBD1 aligns across 7 bases. Trimming cost V 1 base and J 7 bases; bases outside gene matches: 1. The CDR3 runs 12 residues. Germline loops: CDR1 DFQATT, CDR2 SNEGSKA (reference sequence).

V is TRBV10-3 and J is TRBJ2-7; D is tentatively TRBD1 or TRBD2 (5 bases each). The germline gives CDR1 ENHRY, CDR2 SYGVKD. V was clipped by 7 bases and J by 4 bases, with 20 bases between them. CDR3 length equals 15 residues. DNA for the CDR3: TGTGCCATCACTCCGGGACCCCGAGCGTTATACGAGCAGTACTTC. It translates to CAITPGPRALYEQYF.

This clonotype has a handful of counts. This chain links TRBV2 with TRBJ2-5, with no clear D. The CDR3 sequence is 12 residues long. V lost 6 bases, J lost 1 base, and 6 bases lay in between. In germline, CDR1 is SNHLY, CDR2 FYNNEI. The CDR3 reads CASRSTQETQYF. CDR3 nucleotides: TGTGCCAGCAGGAGCACCCAAGAGACCCAGTACTTC.

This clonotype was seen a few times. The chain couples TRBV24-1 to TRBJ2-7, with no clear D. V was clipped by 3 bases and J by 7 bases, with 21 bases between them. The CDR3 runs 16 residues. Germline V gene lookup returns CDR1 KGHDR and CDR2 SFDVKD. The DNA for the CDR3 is TGTGCCACCAGTGATCGACCCCAGGCAGGCTTCGAGGAGCAGTACTTC. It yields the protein CATSDRPQAGFEEQYF.

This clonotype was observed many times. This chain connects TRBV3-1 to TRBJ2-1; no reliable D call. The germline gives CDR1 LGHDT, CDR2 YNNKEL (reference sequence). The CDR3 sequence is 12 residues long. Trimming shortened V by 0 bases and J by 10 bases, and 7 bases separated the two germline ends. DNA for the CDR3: TGTGCCAGCAGCCAAGAACGAAAAGAGCAGTTCTTC. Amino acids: CASSQERKEQFF.

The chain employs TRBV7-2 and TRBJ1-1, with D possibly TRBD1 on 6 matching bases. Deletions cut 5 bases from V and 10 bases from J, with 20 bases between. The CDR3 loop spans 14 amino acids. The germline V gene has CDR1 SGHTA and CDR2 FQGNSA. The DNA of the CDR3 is TGTGCCAGCAGCGCCCCCCCCGGGACAAACTTAGCTTTCTTT. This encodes CASSAPPGTNLAFF.

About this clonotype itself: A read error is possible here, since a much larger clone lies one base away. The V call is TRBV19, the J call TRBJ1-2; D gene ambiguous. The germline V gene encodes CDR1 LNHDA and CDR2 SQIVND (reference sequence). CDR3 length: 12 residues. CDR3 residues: CASKGGIYGYAF. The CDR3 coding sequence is TGTGCCAGTAAAGGCGGAATCTATGGCTACGCCTTC.

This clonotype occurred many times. CDR3 bases: TGTGCCACCAGCGGGAGCGGGATGCCCAAAGAGACCCAGTACTTC. It codes for CATSGSGMPKETQYF. J is TRBJ2-5 and V is TRBV15, with 7 positions matching TRBD2. V lost 5 bases and J lost 3; bases outside the gene matches: 9. This CDR3 has 15 amino acids. CDR1 and CDR2 (germline): LNHNV, YYDKDF (reference sequence).